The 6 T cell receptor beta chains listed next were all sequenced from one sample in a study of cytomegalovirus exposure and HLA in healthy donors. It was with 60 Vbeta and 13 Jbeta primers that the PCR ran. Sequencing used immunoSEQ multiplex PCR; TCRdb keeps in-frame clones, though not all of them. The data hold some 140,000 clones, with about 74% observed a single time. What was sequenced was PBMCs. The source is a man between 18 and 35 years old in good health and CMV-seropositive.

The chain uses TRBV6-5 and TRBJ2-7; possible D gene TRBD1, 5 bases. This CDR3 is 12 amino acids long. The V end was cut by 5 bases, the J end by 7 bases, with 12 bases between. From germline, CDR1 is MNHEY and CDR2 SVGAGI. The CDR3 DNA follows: TGTGCCAGCAGTCCGGCAGGGATTGAGCAGTACTTC. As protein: CASSPAGIEQYF.

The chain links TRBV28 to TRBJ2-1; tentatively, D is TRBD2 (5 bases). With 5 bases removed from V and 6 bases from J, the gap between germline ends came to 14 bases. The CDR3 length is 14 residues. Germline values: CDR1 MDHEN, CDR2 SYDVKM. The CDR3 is CASSHLEGGNEQFF. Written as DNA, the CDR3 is TGTGCCAGCAGTCATCTCGAAGGAGGCAATGAGCAGTTCTTC.

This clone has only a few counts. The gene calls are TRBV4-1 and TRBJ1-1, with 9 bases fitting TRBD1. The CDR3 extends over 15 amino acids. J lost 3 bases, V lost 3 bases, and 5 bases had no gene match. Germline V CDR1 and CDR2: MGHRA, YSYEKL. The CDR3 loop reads CASSQGTGSDTEAFF. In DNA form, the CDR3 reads TGCGCCAGCAGCCAGGGGACAGGGTCGGACACTGAAGCTTTCTTT.

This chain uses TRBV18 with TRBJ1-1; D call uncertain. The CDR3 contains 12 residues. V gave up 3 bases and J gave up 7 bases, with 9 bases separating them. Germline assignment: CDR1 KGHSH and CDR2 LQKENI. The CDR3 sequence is CASSPDSNEAFF. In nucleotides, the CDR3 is TGTGCCAGCTCACCCGATAGTAATGAAGCTTTCTTT.

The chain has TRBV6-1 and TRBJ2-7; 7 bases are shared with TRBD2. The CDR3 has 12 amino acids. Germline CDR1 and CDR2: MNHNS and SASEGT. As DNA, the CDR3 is TGTGAGGTGCGGGAGCACTCCTACGAGCAGTACTTC. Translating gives CEVREHSYEQYF.

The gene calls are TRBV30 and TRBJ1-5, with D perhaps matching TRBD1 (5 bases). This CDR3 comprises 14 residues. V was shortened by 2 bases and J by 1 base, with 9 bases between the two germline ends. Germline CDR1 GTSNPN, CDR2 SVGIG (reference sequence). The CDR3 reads CAWSQGKSNQPQHF. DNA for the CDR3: TGTGCCTGGAGTCAGGGAAAGAGCAATCAGCCCCAGCATTTT.